Listed here are 28 T cell receptor beta chains from one sample, sequenced in a study of shared clonotypes between healthy human individuals. The table came from immunoSEQ multiplex PCR; TCRdb's copy has only in-frame clones and leaves some out. The table has about 1.5 million clones, over 95% seen once. Sequenced input: naive CD4+ T cells sorted from blood. The sample's subset: CD45RA+ positively selected. All receptors derive from a man aged 30 to 45 in good health.

The chain couples TRBV7-9 to TRBJ1-1; the D is unclear. Trimming took 3 bases from V and 0 from J, leaving 14 bases between them. Germline-derived CDR1 and CDR2 are SEHNR and FQNEAQ (reference sequence). This CDR3 region has 16 residues. CDR3 loop: CASSFFLPVLNTEAFF. The CDR3 region has the DNA TGTGCCAGCAGCTTTTTTTTGCCCGTCTTGAACACTGAAGCTTTCTTT.

V gene TRBV6-5 combines with J gene TRBJ1-2, with a weak D call TRBD1 (5 bases). The CDR3 extends over 13 amino acids. CDR1 is MNHEY and CDR2 is SVGAGI in the germline V gene. With 6 bases removed from V and 3 bases from J, the gap between germline ends came to 11 bases. CDR3 DNA: TGTGCCAGCAGCCAGACAGTTCACTATGGCTACACCTTC. Translated, it gives CASSQTVHYGYTF.

V and J are TRBV7-9 and TRBJ2-6; weak D call: TRBD2 (5 bases). V was clipped by 5 bases and J by 0 bases, with 17 bases between them. Per germline, CDR1 SEHNR and CDR2 FQNEAQ (reference sequence). This CDR3 spans 18 amino acids. The CDR3 bases are TGTGCCAGCAGCCCCCGGATAGCGCCCAGCTCTGGGGCCAACGTCCTGACTTTC. This sequence encodes CASSPRIAPSSGANVLTF. The full variable domain, rest sourced from reference TRBV7-9 and TRBJ2-6, is DTGVSQNPRHKITKRGQNVTFRCDPISEHNRLYWYRQTLGQGPEFLTYFQNEAQLEKSRLLSDRFSAERPKGSFSTLEIQRTEQGDSAMYLCASSPRIAPSSGANVLTFGAGSRLTVL.

This sequence joins TRBV5-3 and TRBJ1-2, with a weak D call TRBD1 (5 bases). TRBV5-3 is flagged as an ORF with uncertain function. The CDR3 extends over 18 amino acids. The V and J ends lost 4 bases and 4 bases respectively, with 26 bases between them. The CDR3 nucleotides read TGTGCCAGAAGCGTTGATACAGGACCCTGGACTCGATGCTATGGCTACACCTTC. This codes for CARSVDTGPWTRCYGYTF.

This chain connects TRBV5-8 to TRBJ1-5, with 7 bases lining up with TRBD1. Germline V gene lookup returns CDR1 SGHTS and CDR2 YDEGEE. Trimming removed 4 bases from V and 0 bases from J; junction bases left unmatched: 4. The length of the CDR3 is 15 residues. CDR3 nucleotide sequence: TGTGCCAGCAGCAGGGGACAGCTTAGCAATCAGCCCCAGCATTTT. Translated: CASSRGQLSNQPQHF.

This chain uses TRBV5-4 with TRBJ2-2; tentative D call: TRBD1 (6 bases). Trimming removed 2 bases at V and 5 bases at J, with 13 bases between. The CDR3 contains 15 residues. The germline CDR1 and CDR2 sequences are SGHNT and YYREEE (reference sequence). The DNA for the CDR3 is TGTGCCAGCAGCTTACAGGGTTCTAGGACCGGGGAGCTGTTTTTT. It yields the protein CASSLQGSRTGELFF.

The genes are TRBV28 and TRBJ1-5; 7 positions agree with TRBD1. V lost 2 bases, J lost 8 bases, and 12 bases stayed unmatched. The CDR3 runs to 16 residues. The V gene's germline CDR1 is MDHEN and CDR2 SYDVKM. The CDR3 DNA reads as TGTGCCAGCAGTTTAGTGGAGAACAGGGGATTTGAGCCCCAGCATTTT. This encodes CASSLVENRGFEPQHF.

V is TRBV5-4 and J is TRBJ1-2; weak D call: TRBD1 (5 bases). The CDR3 sequence is 14 residues long. Trimming took off 0 bases at V and 2 bases at J, with 8 bases between the two ends. The germline V gene encodes CDR1 SGHNT and CDR2 YYREEE (reference sequence). As DNA, the CDR3 is TGTGCCAGCAGCTTGGACGGGGGGAACTATGGCTACACCTTC. As protein: CASSLDGGNYGYTF.

As regards this clone: This specimen includes other DNA sequences encoding the same CDR3. The V gene is TRBV11-3, the J gene TRBJ2-3; D perhaps matches TRBD2 (6 bases). The ends were cut back, 5 bases at V and 5 bases at J, with 8 bases in the middle. CDR1 is SGHNT and CDR2 is YENEEA in the germline V gene. This CDR3 region has 12 residues. CDR3 amino acids: CASSPEGDTQYF. CDR3 in DNA: TGTGCCAGCAGCCCGGAGGGAGATACGCAGTATTTT.

The J gene is TRBJ1-3, the V gene TRBV4-3, with D possibly being TRBD1 (5 bases). V was clipped by 0 bases and J by 7 bases, with 22 bases between them. CDR1 is LGHNA, CDR2 YSLEER, per germline. This CDR3 comprises 18 residues. The CDR3 nucleotides read TGCGCCAGCAGCCAAGAGAAGGATACCTCCGAAGACAGCAACACCATATATTTT. This gives the protein CASSQEKDTSEDSNTIYF.

The rearrangement joins TRBV6-1 to TRBJ1-5; D is unresolved. Germline CDR1 MNHNS, CDR2 SASEGT. The V end was cut by 3 bases, the J end by 9 bases, with 9 bases between. CDR3 length: 12 amino acids. The CDR3 DNA sequence: TGTGCCAGCAGTGAGCTCGGGCTGCCCCAGCATTTT. Its protein product is CASSELGLPQHF.

The rearrangement joins TRBV6-8 to TRBJ2-2; 8 nucleotides agree with TRBD2. CDR1 and CDR2 (germline): MNHGY, SAAAGT. Germline trimming cut 1 base from V and 8 bases from J; bases unmatched to any gene: 6. CDR3 size: 15 residues. The CDR3 region has the DNA TGTGCCAGCAGTTACTTCGGACTAGCCACGGGGGAGCTGTTTTTT. It specifies CASSYFGLATGELFF.

On this clone itself: One end of the junction does not line up with germline, which may come from a read error. The chain has TRBV25-1 and TRBJ2-5, with 14 bases that match TRBD2. CDR1 is MGHDK, CDR2 SYGVNS, per germline. CDR3 length: 14 residues. The CDR3 DNA sequence: TGTGCCAGCAGTGAACGACTAGCGGGAGGGGCCTCGGACTTC. This encodes CASSERLAGGASDF.

CDR3 region: CASSLDRLSDTQYF. The CDR3 DNA reads as TGTGCCAGCAGCTTAGATCGCCTTTCAGATACGCAGTATTTT. The rearrangement uses TRBV11-2 and TRBJ2-3; no definite D call. The CDR3 extends over 14 amino acids. Germline V gene lookup returns CDR1 SGHAT and CDR2 FQNNGV. V dropped 0 bases and J dropped 4 bases, with 8 bases sitting between them.

The chain combines TRBV7-2 with TRBJ1-1; D ambiguous. Germline V gene sequence: CDR1 SGHTA, CDR2 FQGNSA. The CDR3 is 13 amino acids. With 10 bases removed from V and 0 bases from J, the gap between germline ends came to 12 bases. The CDR3 DNA reads as TGTGCCACCAGTCGGGAAATGAACACTGAAGCTTTCTTT. It translates to CATSREMNTEAFF.

The rearrangement links TRBV5-6 to TRBJ1-1, with 7 bases identical to TRBD1. V shed 3 bases, J shed 1 base, and the junction held 9 bases outside the gene matches. The CDR3 is made up of 16 amino acids. Germline V lookup: CDR1 SGHDT, CDR2 YYEEEE. This CDR3 reads CASSWTGFTKNTEAFF. The CDR3 coding sequence is TGTGCCAGCAGCTGGACAGGCTTTACTAAGAACACTGAAGCTTTCTTT.

Here the CDR3 DNA reads TGTGCCAGCAGTCTGATCAGGTCCGGGGAGCTGTTTTTT. Translating gives CASSLIRSGELFF. The chain combines TRBV6-1 with TRBJ2-2; D gene ambiguous. This CDR3 has 13 amino acids. V shed 5 bases and J shed 6 bases, with 10 bases lying between them. In germline, CDR1 is MNHNS, CDR2 SASEGT.

V and J are TRBV7-8 and TRBJ2-5; possible D gene TRBD1, 6 bases. CDR3 length equals 14 residues. Germline V CDR1 and CDR2: SGHVS, FQNEAQ. Trimming took off 5 bases at V and 9 bases at J, with 19 bases between the two ends. The CDR3 region has the DNA TGTGCCAGCAGCATAATACGACAGGCGAGGGCCCAGTACTTC. Translated: CASSIIRQARAQYF.

This clone was recorded once. The chain joins TRBV10-2 to TRBJ1-5; TRBD1 is a possible D gene (6 bases). This CDR3 is built from 14 residues. Trimming took 10 bases from V and 2 from J, leaving 15 bases between them. CDR1 is WSHSY and CDR2 is SAAADI in the germline V gene. The CDR3 sequence: CATKDRTGNQPQHF. The CDR3 DNA is TGCGCCACCAAAGACAGGACGGGCAATCAGCCCCAGCATTTT.

CDR3 DNA: TGTGCCAGCAGCCAAAATATAAACAGGGCCCCACTGTTTTTT. It is translated as CASSQNINRAPLFF. The chain combines TRBV14 with TRBJ1-4; TRBD1 might be the D (6 bases). Germline V lookup: CDR1 SGHDN, CDR2 FVKESK. The CDR3 totals 14 residues. Trimming removed 2 bases at V and 13 bases at J, with 17 bases between.

As to this clone: The sample carries other DNA sequences with the same CDR3. The chain is built from TRBV5-1 and TRBJ2-7; D may be TRBD2 (6 bases). Germline V gene lookup returns CDR1 SGHRS and CDR2 YFSETQ. The V end lost 0 bases, the J end lost 0 bases, and 10 bases lay between the germline ends. The CDR3 is made up of 15 amino acids. The CDR3 here is CASSLAVTSSYEQYF. The CDR3 DNA sequence: TGCGCCAGCAGCTTGGCCGTGACTAGCTCCTACGAGCAGTACTTC.

The chain has TRBV19 and TRBJ2-7; TRBD1 is a possible D gene (6 bases). This CDR3 region has 18 residues. Trimming left V 3 bases short and J 3 bases short, with 24 bases between. CDR1 is LNHDA and CDR2 is SQIVND in the germline V gene (reference sequence). The CDR3 DNA follows: TGTGCCAGTAGTATCAGCGGCAGGGGAGAAGGACCTAGCTACGAGCAGTACTTC. It encodes CASSISGRGEGPSYEQYF.

This chain links TRBV6-1 with TRBJ2-7; D not resolved. The CDR3 runs to 13 residues. Germline V gene sequence: CDR1 MNHNS, CDR2 SASEGT. The ends were cut back, 3 bases at V and 0 bases at J, with 6 bases in the middle. CDR3 sequence: CASSENTSYEQYF. The CDR3 DNA follows: TGTGCCAGCAGTGAGAACACCTCCTACGAGCAGTACTTC.

Worth noting for this clone: At one end the junction does not follow the germline gene, possibly because of a read error. The sample has other DNA sequences that encode this CDR3 too. The chain employs TRBV5-1 and TRBJ2-7; weak D call: TRBD1 (5 bases). The CDR3 extends over 12 amino acids. CDR1 and CDR2 from the germline V gene are SGHRS and YFSETQ. The CDR3 here is CASSKGVYEQYF. The CDR3 region has the DNA TGCGCCAGCAGCAAAGGGGTCTACGAGCAATACTTC.

J is TRBJ1-2 and V is TRBV4-3; a weak D match, TRBD1 (5 bases). CDR1 and CDR2 from the germline V gene are LGHNA and YSLEER. V was trimmed by 0 bases and J by 4 bases, leaving 18 bases between them. The CDR3 length is 17 residues. The CDR3 sequence is CASSQEARGQTLYGYTF. CDR3 in DNA: TGCGCCAGCAGCCAAGAGGCAAGGGGCCAGACTCTCTATGGCTACACCTTC.

The chain combines TRBV9 with TRBJ2-1, with 12 nucleotides matching TRBD2. Germline trimming cut 0 bases from V and 7 bases from J; bases unmatched to any gene: 11. The CDR3 runs to 18 residues. Per the germline V gene, CDR1 is SGDLS and CDR2 is YYNGEE. CDR3 protein: CASSVEGLAGGTWNEQFF. The DNA for the CDR3 is TGTGCCAGCAGCGTAGAGGGGCTAGCGGGAGGGACTTGGAATGAGCAGTTCTTC.

The chain links TRBV19 to TRBJ2-5; D ambiguous. The CDR3 has 13 residues. In germline, CDR1 is LNHDA, CDR2 SQIVND (reference sequence). With 3 bases removed from V and 1 base from J, the gap between germline ends came to 6 bases. CDR3 DNA sequence: TGTGCCAGTAGTATCCGAACCCAAGAGACCCAGTACTTC. Its translation is CASSIRTQETQYF.

V is TRBV29-1 and J is TRBJ1-1, with D hard to call. The CDR3 totals 11 residues. The germline CDR1 and CDR2 sequences are SQVTM and ANQGSEA. V lost 1 base and J 7 bases, leaving 7 bases between the germline ends. CDR3 loop: CSVEGGYEAFF. In DNA form, the CDR3 reads TGCAGCGTTGAAGGTGGGTATGAAGCTTTCTTT.